The rows below give T cell receptor beta chains drawn from one sample of a study of blood T cell repertoires in COVID-19. Sequencing was performed with immunoSEQ multiplex PCR; in TCRdb, only in-frame clones are kept and a portion is missing. The table records 200,000 to 300,000 clones, around 81% of them present only once. Sequencing used peripheral blood. The receptors were sampled from a woman aged 60-75 years with active or convalescent COVID-19. The CDR3 runs from the conserved cysteine through the conserved F or W. Each record gives: clone size, J gene, D gene, CDR3 length, V gene, CDR3 protein, CDR3 DNA. The D gene is left open where the match is weak. Only some rows state a clone size, as once, few, many or a class for expanded clones.

. TRBJ1-5 . 14 TRBV9 CASSPGYSNQPQHF TGTGCCAGCAGCCCAGGGTATAGCAATCAGCCCCAGCATTTT
. TRBJ1-5 . 15 TRBV2 CASTAGQSPNQPQHF TGTGCCAGCACCGCAGGACAGTCTCCCAATCAGCCCCAGCATTTT
once TRBJ1-6 . 16 TRBV19 CASSTPGAGRGSPLHF TGTGCCAGTAGTACGCCCGGGGCAGGGAGGGGTTCACCCCTCCACTTT
. TRBJ2-3 TRBD2 15 TRBV19 CASRLGRTSADTQYF TGTGCCAGTAGATTGGGGAGGACTAGCGCAGATACGCAGTATTTT
few TRBJ1-4 . 14 TRBV5-1 CASSSGRQYEKLFF TGCGCCAGCAGCTCCGGGCGACAGTATGAAAAACTGTTTTTT
. TRBJ1-2 . 13 TRBV10-3 CAISGTAYYGYTF TGTGCCATCAGTGGGACAGCTTACTATGGCTACACCTTC
. TRBJ1-4 . 15 TRBV18 CASSPNTGSEEKLFF TGTGCCAGCTCCCCAAACACAGGGTCGGAGGAAAAACTGTTTTTT
. TRBJ2-1 . 11 TRBV5-4 CASSSSGEQFF TGTGCCAGCAGCTCCAGCGGGGAGCAGTTCTTC
. TRBJ1-3 . 18 TRBV7-9 CASSADLFEQGEGNTIYF TGTGCCAGCAGCGCCGACCTATTCGAACAGGGAGAGGGAAACACCATATATTTT
. TRBJ1-1 . 15 TRBV10-1 CASSESNSGGTEAFF TGCGCCAGCAGTGAGTCCAACAGCGGCGGCACTGAAGCTTTCTTT
. TRBJ1-1 . 14 TRBV10-3 CAISELGGGTEAFF TGTGCCATCAGTGAGTTGGGGGGAGGCACTGAAGCTTTCTTT
. TRBJ1-1 . 15 TRBV18 CASSPSRGGATEAFF TGTGCCAGCTCACCTTCTCGGGGGGGGGCCACTGAAGCTTTCTTT
. TRBJ1-4 . 13 TRBV7-8 CASSPQTDSGLFF TGTGCCAGCAGCCCTCAGACAGACAGCGGGCTGTTTTTT
. TRBJ2-5 . 14 TRBV28 CASRPTGIQETQYF TGTGCCAGCAGGCCTACCGGGATCCAAGAGACCCAGTACTTC
once TRBJ1-3 . 14 TRBV2 CASSLLGAGNTIYF TGTGCCAGCAGCCTTCTTGGGGCCGGAAACACCATATATTTT
few TRBJ2-7 TRBD1 14 TRBV5-1 CASSTGQNHHEQYF TGCGCCAGCAGCACGGGACAGAACCACCACGAGCAGTACTTC
. TRBJ1-5 . 14 TRBV2 CASAGGRSNQPQHF TGTGCCAGCGCTGGGGGCAGGAGCAATCAGCCCCAGCATTTT
. TRBJ2-2 TRBD1 15 TRBV5-1 CASSVAGGSVGELFF TGCGCCAGCAGCGTTGCAGGGGGAAGTGTCGGGGAGCTGTTTTTT
. TRBJ1-5 TRBD1 15 TRBV2 CASSDRGLSNQPQHF TGTGCCAGCAGCGACAGGGGCTTAAGCAATCAGCCCCAGCATTTT
. TRBJ2-5 TRBD2 17 TRBV29-1 CSVGGLAGGGIQETQYF TGCAGCGTGGGAGGACTAGCGGGGGGCGGAATCCAAGAGACCCAGTACTTC
. TRBJ1-2 . 16 TRBV24-1 CATSDPGERDLGGYTF TGTGCCACCAGTGATCCTGGAGAGCGGGATTTAGGCGGCTACACCTTC
. TRBJ2-1 TRBD2 15 TRBV28 CASRHGTSRFNEQFF TGTGCCAGCAGACACGGGACTAGTCGGTTCAATGAGCAGTTCTTC
. TRBJ2-5 . 13 TRBV3-1/TRBV3-2 CASSQETWKTQYF TGTGCCAGCAGCCAGGAGACCTGGAAGACCCAGTACTTC
. TRBJ2-5 TRBD1 14 TRBV6-5 CASGDGTGGETQYF TGTGCCAGCGGAGACGGGACAGGGGGAGAGACCCAGTACTTC
. TRBJ2-3 . 15 TRBV19 CASSLTGFETDTQYF TGTGCCAGTAGTTTAACAGGGTTTGAAACAGATACGCAGTATTTT
. TRBJ1-4 TRBD1 15 TRBV4-1 CASSQVDRGREKLFF TGCGCCAGCAGCCAAGTGGACAGGGGGCGCGAAAAACTGTTTTTT
. TRBJ1-6 . 15 TRBV11-3 CASSPEGDYNSPLHF TGTGCCAGCAGTCCGGAGGGCGACTATAATTCACCCCTCCACTTT
. TRBJ2-1 . 13 TRBV2 CASHFGSRGEQFF TGTGCCAGCCACTTTGGGTCAAGAGGTGAGCAGTTCTTC
. TRBJ2-2 TRBD2 17 TRBV13 CASRRGGPRGVTGELFF TGTGCCAGCAGGCGGGGGGGCCCACGTGGGGTCACCGGGGAGCTGTTTTTT
. TRBJ1-2 TRBD1 14 TRBV2 CASSEAGRGRGYTF TGTGCCAGCAGTGAAGCTGGCAGGGGGCGTGGCTACACCTTC
. TRBJ2-7 . 13 TRBV11-3 CASSMTTAYEQYF TGTGCCAGCAGCATGACTACTGCCTACGAGCAGTACTTC
. TRBJ2-3 TRBD1 14 TRBV11-3 CASSLGQGTDTQYF TGTGCCAGCAGCTTGGGACAGGGCACAGATACGCAGTATTTT
. TRBJ2-5 . 15 TRBV24-1 CATSDPSTGQETQYF TGTGCCACCAGTGATCCCTCGACAGGCCAAGAGACCCAGTACTTC
. TRBJ1-4 . 17 TRBV6-1 CASSEARPGEWREKLFF TGTGCCAGCAGTGAAGCAAGACCGGGAGAATGGAGGGAAAAACTGTTTTTT
. TRBJ1-4 TRBD1 13 TRBV2 CASSGDRNEKLFF TGTGCCAGCAGTGGGGACAGAAATGAAAAACTGTTTTTT
. TRBJ2-2 TRBD1 14 TRBV7-9 CASSGRTGWTELFF TGTGCCAGCAGCGGAAGGACAGGCTGGACGGAGCTGTTTTTT
. TRBJ1-1 . 14 TRBV28 CASSLLTGGTEAFF TGTGCCAGCAGTTTATTGACCGGCGGCACTGAAGCTTTCTTT
once TRBJ2-3 . 13 TRBV11-2 CASSSTGSDTQYF TGTGCCAGCAGCTCCACAGGGTCAGATACGCAGTATTTT
. TRBJ2-3 TRBD1 17 TRBV7-3 CASSPINPGTGTDTQYF TGTGCCAGCAGCCCGATTAACCCCGGGACAGGGACAGATACGCAGTATTTT
. TRBJ2-5 TRBD1 16 TRBV7-2 CASSLSGTGGSETQYF TGTGCCAGCAGCTTATCTGGGACAGGGGGCAGCGAGACCCAGTACTTC
. TRBJ1-1 . 14 TRBV5-5 CASSFYSMNTEAFF TGTGCCAGCAGCTTCTACTCCATGAACACTGAAGCTTTCTTT
. TRBJ2-1 TRBD1 14 TRBV29-1 CSAVSRQGGNEQFF TGCAGCGCCGTCTCCCGACAGGGGGGCAATGAGCAGTTCTTC
. TRBJ2-1 TRBD2 18 TRBV5-1 CASSSGLAGGPGYNEQFF TGCGCCAGCAGCTCGGGACTAGCGGGAGGGCCGGGGTACAATGAGCAGTTCTTC
. TRBJ1-2 . 14 TRBV25-1 CASSANHLQSGYTF TGTGCCAGCAGTGCCAACCACTTACAGTCTGGCTACACCTTC
. TRBJ1-2 . 15 TRBV3-1/TRBV3-2 CASSQAFRDMVGYTF TGTGCCAGCAGCCAAGCATTCCGGGACATGGTTGGCTACACCTTC
. TRBJ1-5 . 13 TRBV7-9 CASSLNSNQPQHF TGTGCCAGCAGCCTAAATAGCAATCAGCCCCAGCATTTT
. TRBJ1-3 . 17 TRBV9 CASSVRGSRSAGNTIYF TGTGCCAGCAGCGTAAGGGGGAGTAGAAGCGCTGGAAACACCATATATTTT
. TRBJ2-3 TRBD2 14 TRBV29-1 CSVDWEGFTDTQYF TGCAGCGTTGACTGGGAGGGGTTCACAGATACGCAGTATTTT
. TRBJ2-7 . 14 TRBV11-3 CASSSRRSSYEQYF TGTGCCAGCAGCTCACGTAGGAGCTCCTACGAGCAGTACTTC
. TRBJ1-1 TRBD1 15 TRBV4-1 CASSQPDRDDTEAFF TGCGCCAGCAGCCAGCCTGACAGGGACGACACTGAAGCTTTCTTT
. TRBJ2-5 TRBD1 20 TRBV6-4 CASSDSEGQTHEAYQETQYF TGTGCCAGCAGTGACTCTGAGGGACAGACCCACGAAGCCTACCAAGAGACCCAGTACTTC
. TRBJ2-1 TRBD1 14 TRBV29-1 CSVDRGTGGNEQFF TGCAGCGTTGACCGGGGTACAGGGGGCAATGAGCAGTTCTTC
. TRBJ2-7 TRBD2 14 TRBV3-1/TRBV3-2 CASSQAQREIEQYF TGTGCCAGCAGCCAAGCTCAGCGGGAGATCGAGCAGTACTTC